The 18 T cell receptor beta chains presented below share a single source sample, sequenced in a study of regulatory T cells after allogeneic stem cell transplantation. SMARTer RACE cDNA synthesis from RNA preceded amplification of the TCR beta CDR3 region. TCRdb re-analysed the 5' RACE reads in MiXCR, keeping a single row per CDR3 protein. The sample has about 830 distinct CDR3 sequences; just over 20% are singletons. The sequenced sample was sorted CD4+ T cells from blood (whether regulatory or conventional is not recorded), obtained 30 days after allogeneic stem cell transplant. The receptors shown here come from a human patient who had an allogeneic stem cell transplant, so the T cells may come from the graft donor.

This clonotype is medium-sized. The gene calls are TRBV27 and TRBJ2-6, with 10 bases lining up with TRBD1. This CDR3 has 16 amino acids. The J segment lost 2 bases and the V segment lost 8 bases, leaving 6 bases of the junction unmatched. CDR1 and CDR2 from the germline V gene are MNHEY and SMNVEV (reference sequence). In DNA, the CDR3 is TGTGCCAGCGGCCACGGACAGGGGGCTGGGGCCAACGTCCTGACTTTC. This gives the protein CASGHGQGAGANVLTF.

Note on this clonotype: Germline and junction disagree at one end, which may indicate a read error. The V gene is TRBV18, the J gene TRBJ1-2; weak D call: TRBD1 (5 bases). Germline CDR1 reads KGHSH; CDR2 reads LQKENI. This CDR3 spans 15 amino acids. For the CDR3, the DNA is TGCGCCAGCCCACCAACTGGAGGGGTCAACTATGGCTACACCTTC. This sequence encodes CASPPTGGVNYGYTF.

This clonotype qualifies as medium-sized. The CDR3 protein is CASSQRLAGQETQYF. Here the CDR3 DNA reads TGTGCCAGCAGCCAAAGACTAGCGGGACAAGAGACCCAGTACTTC. V usage is TRBV3-1 and J usage is TRBJ2-5, with 11 bases aligning to TRBD2. After removal of 2 bases from V and 2 bases from J, the junction contained 1 base not matched to a gene. The CDR3 sequence is 15 residues long. Per germline, CDR1 LGHDT and CDR2 YNNKEL (reference sequence).

This clonotype counts as medium-sized. The chain uses TRBV5-1 and TRBJ2-5; TRBD2 agrees at 7 bases. This CDR3 contains 17 residues. Per the germline V gene, CDR1 is SGHRS and CDR2 is YFSETQ. The V segment lost 0 bases and the J segment 5 bases; nucleotides outside the gene matches: 13. CDR3 in amino acids: CASSLGGSSGVLETQYF. The CDR3 DNA reads as TGCGCCAGCAGCTTGGGAGGATCTAGCGGTGTTTTGGAGACCCAGTACTTC.

This clonotype is large within its sample. The rearrangement joins TRBV7-2 to TRBJ1-1, with D hard to call. Trimming left V 2 bases short and J 4 bases short, with 23 bases between. Germline V gives CDR1 SGHTA, CDR2 FQGNSA. The CDR3 runs to 18 residues. The CDR3 bases are TGTGCCAGCAGCTTAATCCGGGGAATTCCGCCTTCGGGCACTGAAGCTTTCTTT. Protein product: CASSLIRGIPPSGTEAFF.

This clonotype is large by share. The chain uses TRBV6-6 and TRBJ1-4, with 7 bases matching TRBD1. CDR3 length: 18 amino acids. After removal of 1 base from V and 7 bases from J, the junction contained 15 bases not matched to a gene. The germline CDR1 and CDR2 sequences are MNHNY and SVGAGI (reference sequence). The CDR3 loop is CASSYFRDSIPSGEKLFF. The CDR3 region has the DNA TGTGCCAGCAGTTACTTCCGGGACAGTATCCCGAGTGGTGAAAAACTGTTTTTT.

Comment on this clonotype: A much larger clone differs by one base, so this may be a read error. The CDR3 region is CACSTRTGFEAFF. CDR3 nucleotide sequence: TGTGCCTGCAGCACCCGGACAGGTTTTGAAGCTTTCTTT. V is TRBV7-8 and J is TRBJ1-1; the match to TRBD1 covers 7 bases. Germline CDR1 reads SGHVS; CDR2 reads FQNEAQ. The CDR3 sequence is 13 residues long. Drawing the rest from reference TRBV7-8 and TRBJ1-1, the complete variable domain is GAGVSQSPRYKVAKRGQDVALRCDPISGHVSLFWYQQALGQGPEFLTYFQNEAQLDKSGLPSDRFFAERPEGSVSTLKIQRTQQEDSAVYLCACSTRTGFEAFFGQGTRLTVV.

Judged by abundance, this clonotype is large (0.1 to 1%). This rearrangement joins TRBV30 to TRBJ1-5; D unclear. Germline V lookup: CDR1 GTSNPN, CDR2 SVGIG (reference sequence). This CDR3 comprises 13 residues. Trimming shortened V by 3 bases and J by 3 bases, and 9 bases separated the two germline ends. The CDR3 protein is CAWRTNPNQPQHF. The CDR3 nucleotides are TGTGCCTGGAGGACTAATCCCAATCAGCCCCAGCATTTT.

This clonotype is categorized as medium-sized. V and J are TRBV7-9 and TRBJ2-7, with a weak D call TRBD1 (6 bases). Per the germline V gene, CDR1 is SEHNR and CDR2 is FQNEAQ (reference sequence). The ends were cut back, 5 bases at V and 5 bases at J, with 16 bases in the middle. CDR3 length: 14 residues. CDR3 nucleotide sequence: TGTGCCAGCAGCCTCCTGGACAGATACGACGAGCAGTACTTC. The encoded protein is CASSLLDRYDEQYF.

This clonotype is medium-sized within its sample. V and J are TRBV25-1 and TRBJ1-2; the match to TRBD1 covers 8 bases. Germline assignment: CDR1 MGHDK and CDR2 SYGVNS. The CDR3 has 15 residues. Trimming removed 3 bases from V and 0 bases from J; junction bases left unmatched: 3. The CDR3 DNA is TGTGCCAGCAGTGATCCGACAGGGGCTAACTATGGCTACACCTTC. Translation: CASSDPTGANYGYTF.

The chain uses TRBV14 and TRBJ2-1, with 7 bases fitting TRBD1. This CDR3 has 17 amino acids. J gave up 7 bases and V 3 bases, and 15 bases lay outside the gene matches. CDR1 and CDR2 (germline): SGHDN, FVKESK. Here the CDR3 reads CASSQGLGTVIKNEQFF. In nucleotides, the CDR3 is TGTGCCAGCAGCCAGGGGCTTGGGACAGTTATCAAAAATGAGCAGTTCTTC.

With regard to this clonotype: The CDR3 ends on some other residue instead of the conserved phenylalanine or tryptophan, so this is likely a read error. The rearrangement uses TRBV5-1 and TRBJ2-7; possible D gene TRBD2, 5 bases. The CDR3 covers 17 residues. The germline gives CDR1 SGHRS, CDR2 YFSETQ. The CDR3 is CAGSLRASNVLGYEQYL. The CDR3 nucleotides read TGCGCCGGCAGCTTGCGGGCCTCGAACGTTTTAGGATACGAGCAGTACCTC.

This clonotype qualifies as large. The genes are TRBV30 and TRBJ2-5; 11 nucleotides align to TRBD2. Germline V lookup: CDR1 GTSNPN, CDR2 SVGIG (reference sequence). This CDR3 contains 17 residues. J was trimmed by 3 bases and V by 2 bases; bases with no gene match: 11. The chain's CDR3 is CAWSFGRKGLAEETQYF. The CDR3 DNA is TGTGCCTGGAGTTTCGGCCGAAAGGGACTAGCGGAAGAGACCCAGTACTTC.

This clonotype is categorized as large. The chain links TRBV9 to TRBJ1-2; tentatively, D is TRBD1 (6 bases). Per the germline V gene, CDR1 is SGDLS and CDR2 is YYNGEE. The CDR3 contains 14 residues. The ends were cut back, 0 bases at V and 7 bases at J, with 13 bases in the middle. This CDR3 reads CASSVATGTAGYTF. The CDR3 coding sequence is TGTGCCAGCAGCGTAGCAACAGGGACGGCTGGCTACACCTTC.

In this sample, this clonotype turned up a few times. The chain uses TRBV19 and TRBJ1-4; possibly TRBD1 for D (5 bases). The germline V gene encodes CDR1 LNHDA and CDR2 SQIVND (reference sequence). V was trimmed by 3 bases and J by 8 bases, leaving 13 bases between them. The CDR3 is 14 residues long. The CDR3 region is CASSIRGHGEKLFF. CDR3 nucleotides: TGTGCCAGTAGTATCCGGGGCCATGGCGAAAAACTGTTTTTT.

A note on this clonotype: Compared with germline, one end of the junction differs, possibly owing to a read error. The rearrangement joins TRBV18 to TRBJ1-1; D may be TRBD1 (5 bases). The germline V gene encodes CDR1 KGHSH and CDR2 LQKENI. This CDR3 comprises 15 residues. CDR3 residues: CASSPRGGTDTEAFF. CDR3 DNA: TGTGCCAGCTCACCACGCGGGGGGACCGACACCGAAGCTTTCTTT.

This clonotype was seen just once. The rearrangement joins TRBV6-2 or TRBV6-3 to TRBJ1-2; 7 nucleotides match TRBD1. V shed 6 bases and J 13 bases; nucleotides not matched to a gene: 14. Per germline, CDR1 MNHEY and CDR2 SVGEGT. The CDR3 contains 13 residues. The CDR3 here is CASRRDSDYDCTF. Here the CDR3 DNA reads TGTGCCAGCAGACGGGACAGCGACTATGACTGCACCTTC.

By share, this clonotype counts as medium-sized. The rearrangement links TRBV27 to TRBJ2-5; a weak D match, TRBD1 (6 bases). From germline, CDR1 is MNHEY and CDR2 SMNVEV (reference sequence). The CDR3 has 12 amino acids. Trimming pared 4 bases from V and 5 bases from J, leaving 8 bases between. CDR3: CASSSQGETQYF. The CDR3 DNA is TGTGCCAGCAGTTCGCAGGGGGAGACCCAGTACTTC.